These 7 T cell receptor beta chains originate from one sample sequenced in a study of T-cell memory formation after mild COVID-19. MiXCR was run by TCRdb on the 5' RACE reads, yielding one entry per CDR3 protein. The sample yields hundreds of thousands of distinct CDR3 sequences, 20% to 25% seen once. The sample comprised PBMCs or a T cell subset sorted from them (not recorded which). All receptors derive from an adult woman who had mild COVID-19 (a few samples of this study predate the infection). Cell type and time point are not known.

A few counts support this clonotype. This rearrangement joins TRBV30 to TRBJ2-4; tentatively, D is TRBD1 (5 bases). Trimming stripped 0 bases from V and 7 bases from J, with 13 bases between. This CDR3 comprises 14 residues. The germline V gene has CDR1 GTSNPN and CDR2 SVGIG (reference sequence). The CDR3: CAWSVGAGRNIQYF. Here the CDR3 DNA reads TGTGCCTGGAGTGTAGGGGCCGGCCGGAACATTCAGTACTTC.

The chain has TRBV4-1 and TRBJ2-7; D remains ambiguous. The CDR3 is 15 amino acids. Germline CDR1 is MGHRA and CDR2 is YSYEKL. Trimming stripped 0 bases from V and 2 bases from J, with 11 bases between. Here the CDR3 DNA reads TGCGCCAGCAGCCAAGATCTCCTAGGTCCCTACGAGCAGTACTTC. Its translation: CASSQDLLGPYEQYF.

V is TRBV30 and J is TRBJ1-5; no clear D gene. CDR1 is GTSNPN, CDR2 SVGIG, per germline (reference sequence). The CDR3 is 12 residues long. V was cut by 5 bases and J by 6 bases, with 11 bases left in between. The CDR3 nucleotides are TGTGCCTGGGAAAACGAATTTCAGCCCCAGCATTTT. As protein: CAWENEFQPQHF.

This clonotype was seen a few times. V gene TRBV29-1 combines with J gene TRBJ1-2, with 9 bases matching TRBD1. The CDR3 is 12 residues long. Trimming at V came to 3 bases and at J to 12 bases, leaving 8 bases not matched to a gene. Germline CDR1 SQVTM, CDR2 ANQGSEA. CDR3 sequence reads: CSVDSRDRVDTF. For the CDR3, the DNA is TGCAGCGTTGATTCCCGGGACAGGGTTGACACCTTC.

This clonotype was observed a few times. The chain has TRBV7-8 and TRBJ2-7, with 16 bases identical to TRBD2. The CDR3 covers 16 residues. Losses at the gene ends were 3 bases for V and 2 bases for J; bases not matched to a gene: 1. The germline V gene has CDR1 SGHVS and CDR2 FQNEAQ. CDR3 protein: CASSLGTSGGAYEQYF. CDR3 nucleotides: TGTGCCAGCAGCTTGGGGACTAGCGGGGGGGCCTACGAGCAGTACTTC. Full variable domain (outside the CDR3, taken from reference TRBV7-8 and TRBJ2-7): GAGVSQSPRYKVAKRGQDVALRCDPISGHVSLFWYQQALGQGPEFLTYFQNEAQLDKSGLPSDRFFAERPEGSVSTLKIQRTQQEDSAVYLCASSLGTSGGAYEQYFGPGTRLTVT.

A few counts support this clonotype. The chain carries TRBV6-5 and TRBJ1-1, with D uncertain. The germline V and J ends were trimmed by 6 bases and 0 bases, with 8 bases remaining between them. CDR3 size: 13 residues. Germline V CDR1 and CDR2: MNHEY, SVGAGI. Written as DNA, the CDR3 is TGTGCCAGCAGCCCGTGGATGAACACTGAAGCTTTCTTT. As protein: CASSPWMNTEAFF.

This clonotype has a handful of counts. The rearrangement joins TRBV5-6 to TRBJ2-5; 7 bases line up with TRBD2. Germline CDR1 reads SGHDT; CDR2 reads YYEEEE. V trimming: 5 bases; J trimming: 1 base; junction bases outside the gene matches: 11. The CDR3 runs 16 residues. The CDR3 DNA reads as TGTGCCAGCAGTATAACTCATGCTAGCGGCCAAGAGACCCAGTACTTC. This sequence encodes CASSITHASGQETQYF.